One T cell receptor beta chain is described in this entry. Its matching antigen is unknown. Generated by immunoSEQ multiplex PCR, the TCRdb table keeps only in-frame clones and is missing some. The table records some 180,000 clones, around 88% of them present only once. The data were taken from a study of Ad26.COV2.S vaccination and SARS-CoV-2 variants. V lost 5 bases, J lost 1 base, and 4 bases stayed unmatched. Germline CDR1 is SEHNR and CDR2 is FQNEAQ (reference sequence). This CDR3 region has 14 residues. The study's findings and limits: Vaccine recipients had higher spike-specific TCR breadth than placebo recipients.

The chain has TRBV7-9 and TRBJ1-1; 7 bases map to TRBD1. The sequence derives from a human donor who had recovered from COVID-19. Here the sequenced sample was peripheral blood, taken after recovery from COVID-19. The CDR3 sequence: CASSEDRANTEAFF. In nucleotides, the CDR3 is TGTGCCAGCAGCGAAGACAGGGCGAACACTGAAGCTTTCTTT.